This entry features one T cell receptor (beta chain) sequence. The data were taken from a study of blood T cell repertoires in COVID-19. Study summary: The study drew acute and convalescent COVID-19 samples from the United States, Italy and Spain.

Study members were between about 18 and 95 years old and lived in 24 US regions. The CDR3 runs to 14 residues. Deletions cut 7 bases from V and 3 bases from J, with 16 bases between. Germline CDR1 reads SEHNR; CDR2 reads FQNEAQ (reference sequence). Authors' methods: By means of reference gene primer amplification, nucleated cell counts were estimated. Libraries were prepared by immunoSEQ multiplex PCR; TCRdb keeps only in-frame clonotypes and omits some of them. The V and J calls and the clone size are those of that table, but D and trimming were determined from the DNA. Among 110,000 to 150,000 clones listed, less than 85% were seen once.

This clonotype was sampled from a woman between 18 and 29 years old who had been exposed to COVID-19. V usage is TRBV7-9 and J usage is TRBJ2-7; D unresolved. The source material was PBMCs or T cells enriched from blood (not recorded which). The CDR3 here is CASTTPGGYYEQYF. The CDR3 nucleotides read TGTGCCAGCACCACCCCCGGCGGTTACTACGAGCAGTACTTC.